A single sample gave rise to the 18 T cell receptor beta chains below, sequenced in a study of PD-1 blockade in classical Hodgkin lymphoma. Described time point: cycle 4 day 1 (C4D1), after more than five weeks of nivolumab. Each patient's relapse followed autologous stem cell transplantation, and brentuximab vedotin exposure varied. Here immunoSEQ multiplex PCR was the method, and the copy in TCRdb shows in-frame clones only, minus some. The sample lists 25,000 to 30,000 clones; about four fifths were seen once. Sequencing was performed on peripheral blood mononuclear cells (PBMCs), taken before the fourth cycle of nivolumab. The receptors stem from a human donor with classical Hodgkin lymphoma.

The CDR3 protein is CATSRGVPQFF. The CDR3 DNA reads TGTGCCACCAGCAGAGGGGTCCCGCAGTTCTTC. V is TRBV15 and J is TRBJ2-1, with unresolved D. The V and J ends lost 1 base and 12 bases respectively, with 7 bases between them. The CDR3 runs to 11 residues. The germline V gene has CDR1 LNHNV and CDR2 YYDKDF (reference sequence).

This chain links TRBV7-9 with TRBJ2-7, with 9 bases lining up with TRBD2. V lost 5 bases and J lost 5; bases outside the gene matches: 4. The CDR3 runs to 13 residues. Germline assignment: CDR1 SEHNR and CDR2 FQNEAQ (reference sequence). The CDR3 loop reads CASSTSGLNEQYF. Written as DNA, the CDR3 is TGTGCCAGCAGCACTAGCGGGCTCAACGAGCAGTACTTC.

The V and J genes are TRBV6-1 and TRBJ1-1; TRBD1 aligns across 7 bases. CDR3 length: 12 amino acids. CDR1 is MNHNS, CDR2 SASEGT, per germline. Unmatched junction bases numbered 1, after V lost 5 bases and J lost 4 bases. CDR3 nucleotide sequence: TGTGCCAGCAGTAACAGGGGCACTGAAGCTTTCTTT. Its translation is CASSNRGTEAFF.

The CDR3 nucleotides read TGTGCCAGCAAGACGCCGCCCTACGAGCAGTACTTC. It encodes CASKTPPYEQYF. V is TRBV28 and J is TRBJ2-7, with unresolved D. The CDR3 is 12 residues long. The V and J ends lost 7 bases and 2 bases respectively, with 9 bases between them. Germline CDR1 reads MDHEN; CDR2 reads SYDVKM.

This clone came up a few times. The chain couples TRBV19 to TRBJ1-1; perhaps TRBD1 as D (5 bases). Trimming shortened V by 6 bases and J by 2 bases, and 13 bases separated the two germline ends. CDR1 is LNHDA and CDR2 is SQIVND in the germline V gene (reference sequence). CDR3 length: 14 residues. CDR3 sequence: CASSPLQGNTEAFF. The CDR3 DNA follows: TGTGCCAGTAGCCCTCTCCAGGGAAACACTGAAGCTTTCTTT.

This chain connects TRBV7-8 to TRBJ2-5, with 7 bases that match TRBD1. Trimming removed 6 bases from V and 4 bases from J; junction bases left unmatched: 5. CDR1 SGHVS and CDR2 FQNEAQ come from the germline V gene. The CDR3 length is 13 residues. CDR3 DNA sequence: TGTGCCAGCAGTCGACAGGGCGGAGAGACCCAGTACTTC. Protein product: CASSRQGGETQYF.

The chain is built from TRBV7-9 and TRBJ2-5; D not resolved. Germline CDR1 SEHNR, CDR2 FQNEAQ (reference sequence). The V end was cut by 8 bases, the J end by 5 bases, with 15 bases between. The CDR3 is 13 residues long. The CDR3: CASGSDSRETQYF. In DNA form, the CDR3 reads TGTGCCAGCGGTTCGGATTCCCGGGAGACCCAGTACTTC.

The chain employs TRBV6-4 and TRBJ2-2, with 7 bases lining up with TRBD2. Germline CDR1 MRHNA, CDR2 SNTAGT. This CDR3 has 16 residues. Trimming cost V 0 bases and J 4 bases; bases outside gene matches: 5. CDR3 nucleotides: TGTGCCAGCAGTGACTCAGGCGGGAGTGGCACCGGGGAGCTGTTTTTT. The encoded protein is CASSDSGGSGTGELFF.

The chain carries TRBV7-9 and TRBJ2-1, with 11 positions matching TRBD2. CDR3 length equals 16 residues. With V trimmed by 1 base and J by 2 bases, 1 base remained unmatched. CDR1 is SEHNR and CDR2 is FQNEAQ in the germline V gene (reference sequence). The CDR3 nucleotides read TGTGCCAGCAGCTTAGTGGGACTAGCGGCCTACAATGAGCAGTTCTTC. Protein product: CASSLVGLAAYNEQFF.

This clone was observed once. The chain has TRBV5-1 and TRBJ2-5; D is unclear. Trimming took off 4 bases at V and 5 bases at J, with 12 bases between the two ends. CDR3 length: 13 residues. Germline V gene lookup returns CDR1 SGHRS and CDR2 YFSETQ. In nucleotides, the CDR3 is TGCGCCAGCAGCGGATCGGTAGGGGAGACCCAGTACTTC. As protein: CASSGSVGETQYF.

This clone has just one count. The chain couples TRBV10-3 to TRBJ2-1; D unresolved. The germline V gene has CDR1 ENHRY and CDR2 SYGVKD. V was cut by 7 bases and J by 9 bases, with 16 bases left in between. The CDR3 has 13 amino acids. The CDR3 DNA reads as TGTGCCATCACTCAGGACCGCTTAAGTGAGCAGTTCTTC. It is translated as CAITQDRLSEQFF.

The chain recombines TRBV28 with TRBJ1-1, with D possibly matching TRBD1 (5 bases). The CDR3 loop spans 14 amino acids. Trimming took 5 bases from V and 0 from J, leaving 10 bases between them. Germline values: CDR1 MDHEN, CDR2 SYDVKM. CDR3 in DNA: TGTGCCAGCAGTCGGGACTCAATGAACACTGAAGCTTTCTTT. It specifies CASSRDSMNTEAFF.

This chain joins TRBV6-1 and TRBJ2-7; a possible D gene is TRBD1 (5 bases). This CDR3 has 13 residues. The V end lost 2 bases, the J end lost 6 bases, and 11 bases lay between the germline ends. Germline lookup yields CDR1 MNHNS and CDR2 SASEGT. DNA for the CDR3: TGTGCCAGCAGTGAATACAGGATGCGCGAGCAGTACTTC. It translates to CASSEYRMREQYF.

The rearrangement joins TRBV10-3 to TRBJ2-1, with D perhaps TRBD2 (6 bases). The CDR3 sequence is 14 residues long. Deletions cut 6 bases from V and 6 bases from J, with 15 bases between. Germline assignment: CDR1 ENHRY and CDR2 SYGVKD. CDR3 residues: CAIRTGTGPNEQFF. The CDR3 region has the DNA TGTGCCATCAGGACCGGGACTGGCCCCAATGAGCAGTTCTTC.

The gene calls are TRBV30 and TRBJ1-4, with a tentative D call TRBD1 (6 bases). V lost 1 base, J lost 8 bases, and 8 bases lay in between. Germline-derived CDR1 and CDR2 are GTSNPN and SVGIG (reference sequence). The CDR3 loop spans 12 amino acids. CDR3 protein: CAWSGTDEKLFF. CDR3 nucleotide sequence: TGTGCCTGGAGTGGGACAGACGAAAAACTGTTTTTT. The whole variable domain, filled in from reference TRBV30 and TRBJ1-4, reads SQTIHQWPATLVQPVGSPLSLECTVEGTSNPNLYWYRQAAGRGLQLLFYSVGIGQISSEVPQNLSASRPQDRQFILSSKKLLLSDSGFYLCAWSGTDEKLFFGSGTQLSVL.

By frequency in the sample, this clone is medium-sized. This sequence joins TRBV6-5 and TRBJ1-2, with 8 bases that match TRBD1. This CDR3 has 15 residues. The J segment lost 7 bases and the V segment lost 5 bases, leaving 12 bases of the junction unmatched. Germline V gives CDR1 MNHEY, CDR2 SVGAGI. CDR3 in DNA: TGTGCCAGCAGTACACGGACAGGGATAGTGGGTGGCTACACCTTC. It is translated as CASSTRTGIVGGYTF.

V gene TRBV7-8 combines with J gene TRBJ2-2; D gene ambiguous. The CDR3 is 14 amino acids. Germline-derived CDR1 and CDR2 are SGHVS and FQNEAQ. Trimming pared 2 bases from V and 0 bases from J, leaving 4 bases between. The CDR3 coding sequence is TGTGCCAGCAGCTTATACACGAACACCGGGGAGCTGTTTTTT. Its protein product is CASSLYTNTGELFF.

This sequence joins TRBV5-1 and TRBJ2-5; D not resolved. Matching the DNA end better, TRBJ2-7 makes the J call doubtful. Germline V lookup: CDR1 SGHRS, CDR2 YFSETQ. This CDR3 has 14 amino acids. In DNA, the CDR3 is TGCGCCAGCAGCTTGCGTAGAGAGGCCTACGAGCAGTACTTC. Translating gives CASSLRREAYEQYF.